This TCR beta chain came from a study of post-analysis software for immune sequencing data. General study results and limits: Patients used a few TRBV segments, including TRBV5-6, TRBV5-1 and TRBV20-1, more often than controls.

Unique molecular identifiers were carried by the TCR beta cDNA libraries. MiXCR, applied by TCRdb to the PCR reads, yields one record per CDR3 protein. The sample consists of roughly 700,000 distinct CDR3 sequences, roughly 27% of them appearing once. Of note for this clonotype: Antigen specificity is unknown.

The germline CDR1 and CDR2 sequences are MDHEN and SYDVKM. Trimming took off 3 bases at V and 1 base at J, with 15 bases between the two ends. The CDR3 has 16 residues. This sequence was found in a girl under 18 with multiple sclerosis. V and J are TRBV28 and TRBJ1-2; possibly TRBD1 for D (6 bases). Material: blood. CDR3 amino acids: CASSFRGNRGNYGYTF. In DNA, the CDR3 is TGTGCCAGCAGTTTTAGGGGGAATCGGGGTAACTATGGCTACACCTTC.